This TCR beta chain was sequenced for a study of cytomegalovirus exposure and HLA in healthy donors. Study-level information: Of all 400 or so donors who were genotyped, about 80% belonged to the Caucasian-associated ancestry cluster.

The CDR3 extends over 14 amino acids. Between the trimmed V and J ends, which lost 3 bases and 0 bases, there was a span of 5 bases. CDR1 is MNHNS and CDR2 is SASEGT in the germline V gene. This clone was counted a few times. The study ran its PCR with 60 Vbeta and 13 Jbeta primers. Here immunoSEQ multiplex PCR was the method, and the copy in TCRdb shows in-frame clones only, minus some. The sample records 100,000 to 150,000 clones, 75% to 85% being singletons. The rearrangement uses TRBV6-1 and TRBJ1-4, with D unresolved. The specimen was PBMCs. This TCR was sampled from a man aged 30 to 45 in good health and CMV-seropositive. In DNA, the CDR3 is TGTGCCAGCAGTGAGACTGCAACTAATGAAAAACTGTTTTTT. As protein: CASSETATNEKLFF.